This TCR beta chain was obtained from a study of T cells in localized non-small cell lung cancer. Only in-frame clones appear in the TCRdb table, and some are missing; sequencing was by immunoSEQ multiplex PCR. This repertoire shows 75,000 to 85,000 clones, 75% to 85% found once; its top ten account for roughly 9%. Germline V gene lookup returns CDR1 SGHTA and CDR2 FQGTGA. The CDR3 has 18 residues. Trimming took 5 bases from V and 0 from J; bases not matched to a gene: 13. This receptor was taken from a female donor over 55 with stage I lung adenocarcinoma. The V gene is TRBV7-3, the J gene TRBJ2-1; 7 nucleotides match TRBD2. This specimen was peripheral blood, taken before any cancer treatment. CDR3 residues: CASSPSAGAPLSYNEQFF. In nucleotides, the CDR3 is TGTGCCAGCAGCCCGTCGGCGGGAGCCCCCCTCTCCTACAATGAGCAGTTCTTC.